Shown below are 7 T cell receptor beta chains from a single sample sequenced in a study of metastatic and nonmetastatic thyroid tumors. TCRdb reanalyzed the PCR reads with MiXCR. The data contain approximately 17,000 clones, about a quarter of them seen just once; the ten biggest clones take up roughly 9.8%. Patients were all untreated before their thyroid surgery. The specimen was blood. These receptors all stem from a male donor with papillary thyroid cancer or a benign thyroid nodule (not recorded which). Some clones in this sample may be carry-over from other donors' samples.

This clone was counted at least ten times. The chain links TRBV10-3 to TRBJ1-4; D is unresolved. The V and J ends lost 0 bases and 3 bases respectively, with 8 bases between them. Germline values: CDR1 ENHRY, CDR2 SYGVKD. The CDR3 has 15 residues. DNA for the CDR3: TGTGCCATCAGTGAGTCTGGGAGGCCTAATGAAAAACTGTTTTTT. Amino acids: CAISESGRPNEKLFF.

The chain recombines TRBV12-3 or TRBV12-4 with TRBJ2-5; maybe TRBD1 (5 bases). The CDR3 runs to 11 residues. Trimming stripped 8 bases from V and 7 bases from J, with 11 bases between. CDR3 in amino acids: CASALRGTQYF. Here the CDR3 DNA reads TGTGCCAGCGCCCTTAGGGGGACCCAGTACTTC.

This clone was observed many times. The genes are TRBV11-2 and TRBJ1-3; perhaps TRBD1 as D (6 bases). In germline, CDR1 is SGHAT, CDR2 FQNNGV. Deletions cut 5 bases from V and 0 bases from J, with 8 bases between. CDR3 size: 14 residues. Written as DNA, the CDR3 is TGTGCCAGCAGCCCACAGGGCTCTGGAAACACCATATATTTT. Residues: CASSPQGSGNTIYF.

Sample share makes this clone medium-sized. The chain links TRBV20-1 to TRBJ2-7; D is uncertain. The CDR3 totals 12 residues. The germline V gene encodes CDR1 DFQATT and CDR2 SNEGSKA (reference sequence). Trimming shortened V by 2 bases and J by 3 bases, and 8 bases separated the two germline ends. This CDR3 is CSARLGDYEQYF. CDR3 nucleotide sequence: TGCAGTGCTAGACTTGGGGACTACGAGCAGTACTTC.

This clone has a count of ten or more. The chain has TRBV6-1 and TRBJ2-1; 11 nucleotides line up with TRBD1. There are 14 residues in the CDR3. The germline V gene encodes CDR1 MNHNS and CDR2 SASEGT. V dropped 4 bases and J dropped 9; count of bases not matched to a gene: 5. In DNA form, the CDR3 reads TGTGCCAGCAGTGTGGACAGGGGGCTCGGTGAGCAGTTCTTC. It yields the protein CASSVDRGLGEQFF.

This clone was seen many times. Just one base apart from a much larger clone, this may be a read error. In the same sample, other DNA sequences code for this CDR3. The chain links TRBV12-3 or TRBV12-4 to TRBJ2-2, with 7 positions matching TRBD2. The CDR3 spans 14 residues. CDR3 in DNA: TGTGTCAGCAGACCACGGCGGGGGACCGGGGAGCTGTTTTTT. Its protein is CVSRPRRGTGELFF.

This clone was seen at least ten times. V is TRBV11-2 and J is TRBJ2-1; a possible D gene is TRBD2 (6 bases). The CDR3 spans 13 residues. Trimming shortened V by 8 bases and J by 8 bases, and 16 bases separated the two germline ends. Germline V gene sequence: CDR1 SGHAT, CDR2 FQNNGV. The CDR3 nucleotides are TGTGCCAGCCGGGCCCCAGCGGGCGATGAGCAGTTCTTC. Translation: CASRAPAGDEQFF.